This TCR beta chain was identified during a study of tumor-infiltrating lymphocytes in primary liver carcinoma. Making TCR beta cDNA involved around 510 ng total RNA and a constant-region primer. Slightly modified ARM-PCR, run as three nested multiplex PCR rounds, produced the TCR beta libraries. The first two PCR rounds used TRBV1-TRBV30 forward primers with a C-beta reverse primer, nine to ten cycles each. From the multiplex PCR reads, TCRdb called clonotypes with MiXCR, one entry per CDR3 protein. The table lists more than 45,000 distinct CDR3 sequences, roughly 80% of them singletons. The V gene lost 7 bases and the J gene lost 0 bases, with 14 bases spanning the gap. CDR3 length: 15 amino acids. The V gene's germline CDR1 is SGHTA and CDR2 FQGTGA. This clonotype has only one observation. A much larger clone differs by one base, so this may be a read error. Taking roughly 18-32 mg of unsorted bulk tissue, the authors co-extracted RNA and DNA.

The TCR comes from a man between 35 and 55 years old with primary liver carcinoma and hepatitis B virus infection. The chain is built from TRBV7-3 and TRBJ2-3, with a possible D match to TRBD1 (6 bases). Sequenced material: liver tumor tissue from sampling region 5. Subset in this sample: tumor region T5, tumor centre. CDR3 nucleotide sequence: TGTGCCAGCAACCGAAACCAGGGGAGCACAGATACGCAGTATTTT. Translated: CASNRNQGSTDTQYF.